This passage covers 8 T cell receptor beta chains from one sample sequenced in a study of T cells after yellow fever vaccination. MiXCR, applied by TCRdb to the 5' RACE reads, yields one record per CDR3 protein. The profile shows a few hundred thousand distinct CDR3 sequences, around 9.3% of them singletons. Sequencing was performed on CD4+ T cells sorted from PBMCs, taken 5 days after the yellow fever booster vaccination. Receptors were obtained from a man between 18 and 35 years old who received the YFV17D yellow fever vaccine.

The chain uses TRBV20-1 and TRBJ1-2; the match to TRBD1 covers 7 bases. The CDR3 covers 14 residues. The V gene end was trimmed by 0 bases and the J gene end by 6 bases; junction bases not matched to a gene: 7. Looked up from germline, CDR1 is DFQATT and CDR2 is SNEGSKA (reference sequence). The CDR3 region is CSAREGGRGDGYTF. The CDR3, as DNA: TGCAGTGCTAGAGAAGGGGGCCGAGGGGATGGCTACACCTTC.

A few counts support this clonotype. The chain uses TRBV20-1 and TRBJ1-5; possible D gene TRBD1, 5 bases. Germline V gives CDR1 DFQATT, CDR2 SNEGSKA (reference sequence). The CDR3 has 15 amino acids. The CDR3, as DNA: TGCAGCTCCCAGTCCGGGGGAAGAGGCAATCAGCCCCAGCATTTT. This gives the protein CSSQSGGRGNQPQHF.

The chain employs TRBV7-2 and TRBJ2-4; D possibly corresponds to TRBD2 (7 bases). The CDR3 extends over 16 amino acids. The V and J ends lost 4 bases and 4 bases respectively, with 17 bases between them. Germline V lookup: CDR1 SGHTA, CDR2 FQGNSA. CDR3 sequence: CASSSGGLRSKNIQYF. The CDR3 DNA reads as TGTGCCAGCAGCTCCGGGGGGCTGCGGTCAAAAAACATTCAGTACTTC.

This clonotype was seen a few times. The rearrangement uses TRBV6-6 and TRBJ1-6; 8 nucleotides line up with TRBD1. CDR3 length: 15 amino acids. V lost 6 bases, J lost 9 bases, and 10 bases stayed unmatched. CDR1 and CDR2 from the germline V gene are MNHNY and SVGAGI (reference sequence). DNA of the CDR3: TGTGCCAGCAGGGGCATACAGGGGGAGGGTTCACCCCTCCACTTT. Its translation is CASRGIQGEGSPLHF.

This clonotype was observed a few times. V and J are TRBV6-2 or TRBV6-3 and TRBJ2-3; D is undetermined. The CDR3 totals 14 residues. V was shortened by 4 bases and J by 4 bases, with 12 bases between the two germline ends. Per germline, CDR1 MNHEY and CDR2 SVGEGT. CDR3 bases: TGTGCCAGCAGTTTCCTAGACCCGCCAGATACGCAGTATTTT. It specifies CASSFLDPPDTQYF.

This clonotype was observed at least ten times. The rearrangement links TRBV7-6 to TRBJ2-1; 8 bases align to TRBD2. The ends lost 2 bases at V and 3 bases at J; junction bases unmatched: 3. The CDR3 extends over 15 amino acids. CDR1 is SGHVS and CDR2 is FNYEAQ in the germline V gene. The CDR3 protein is CASSLISGGYNEQFF. The CDR3 bases are TGTGCCAGCAGCTTAATAAGCGGGGGCTACAATGAGCAGTTCTTC. Looking up the rest from reference TRBV7-6 and TRBJ2-1 gives the full variable domain: GAGVSQSPRYKVTKRGQDVALRCDPISGHVSLYWYRQALGQGPEFLTYFNYEAQQDKSGLPNDRFSAERPEGSISTLTIQRTEQRDSAMYRCASSLISGGYNEQFFGPGTRLTVL.

This clonotype was detected ten times or more. This chain links TRBV20-1 with TRBJ2-7; 7 bases fit TRBD2. CDR1 DFQATT and CDR2 SNEGSKA come from the germline V gene (reference sequence). With 6 bases clipped from V and 1 base from J, the junction kept 9 bases outside the gene matches. The CDR3 is made up of 14 amino acids. CDR3 loop: CSANTGGPSYEQYF. The CDR3 nucleotides are TGCAGTGCAAATACGGGGGGTCCTTCCTACGAGCAGTACTTC.

There are many counts of this clonotype. The rearrangement links TRBV12-3 or TRBV12-4 to TRBJ2-1; 7 bases agree with TRBD2. The length of the CDR3 is 14 residues. Trimming at V came to 3 bases and at J to 4 bases, leaving 3 bases not matched to a gene. The CDR3 region has the DNA TGTGCCAGCAGTTTCGGGGGGTCTTACAATGAGCAGTTCTTC. This codes for CASSFGGSYNEQFF.